The clone carrying this T cell receptor beta chain was observed many times. Its antigen remains unidentified. Synthesis of TCR cDNA relied on 5'RACE template switching, which attached a universal primer site and UMIs. TCRdb passed the 5' RACE reads through MiXCR, listing each CDR3 protein once. The table records about 340,000 distinct CDR3 sequences, roughly 9.4% of them present only once. The data were taken from a study of T cells after yellow fever vaccination. The study's findings and limits: Abundant bulk-derived clonotypes could contaminate FACS-sorted repertoires. Clonotypes found in both CD4 and CD8 compartments made up a small share. Weaker in magnitude, the secondary response showed a faster peak on day 5 versus 15.

Between the trimmed V and J ends, which lost 2 bases and 6 bases, there was a span of 13 bases. Germline CDR1 SGHRS, CDR2 YFSETQ. This CDR3 comprises 14 residues. The sequence was obtained from a man younger than 30 who received the YFV17D yellow fever vaccine. The J gene is TRBJ2-3, the V gene TRBV5-1; weak D call: TRBD1 (6 bases). This specimen was PBMCs, taken on the day of the first yellow fever vaccination. CDR3 protein: CASSLNGQGDTQYF. For the CDR3, the DNA is TGCGCCAGCAGCTTAAACGGCCAGGGGGATACGCAGTATTTT.